The 13 T cell receptor beta chains below all came from one sample that was sequenced in a study of radiation and T cells in renal cell carcinoma (dated by TCRdb to the early 2020s). The method behind the library was the immunoSEQ multiplex PCR assay. TCRdb retrieved this table from immuneACCESS and kept in-frame rearrangements only. Not all clones are present; in checked studies, unresolved V genes account for under half, and no reason is known for the remainder. The sample includes some 80,000 clones, with about 86% observed a single time. Around 21% of the sample belongs to the ten largest clones. The time point tag for this specimen amounts to: blood 2 weeks post-SBRT. The treatment or condition label, read with the paper, signifies: 15 Gy SBRT to primary tumor, nephrectomy 4 weeks later. The sequencing here drew on blood, taken from a patient whose treatment included radiotherapy and nephrectomy. These receptors were obtained from a woman aged 45-59 years with renal cell carcinoma.

The chain has TRBV9 and TRBJ1-2; D uncertain. Deletions cut 0 bases from V and 5 bases from J, with 5 bases between. In germline, CDR1 is SGDLS, CDR2 YYNGEE. The CDR3 runs to 12 residues. CDR3 DNA sequence: TGTGCCAGCAGCGTAGAGGGATATGGCTACACCTTC. This translates into CASSVEGYGYTF.

V is TRBV7-8 and J is TRBJ2-7, with no clear D. Trimming pared 1 base from V and 5 bases from J, leaving 0 bases between. Germline CDR1 SGHVS, CDR2 FQNEAQ. The CDR3 extends over 10 amino acids. The CDR3 spells CASSLDEQYF. Written as DNA, the CDR3 is TGTGCCAGCAGCTTAGACGAGCAGTACTTC.

The V and J genes are TRBV6-5 and TRBJ2-7; D is undetermined. In germline, CDR1 is MNHEY, CDR2 SVGAGI. Trimming left V 4 bases short and J 2 bases short, with 12 bases between. The CDR3 runs to 14 residues. The CDR3, as DNA: TGTGCCAGCAGTTTAGGCGTCGCGACCTACGAGCAGTACTTC. This sequence encodes CASSLGVATYEQYF.

V usage is TRBV4-3 and J usage is TRBJ2-1; D remains unclear. Germline loops: CDR1 LGHNA, CDR2 YSLEER. V shed 1 base and J shed 5 bases, with 12 bases lying between them. The CDR3 has 15 residues. In DNA, the CDR3 is TGCGCCAGCAGCCAAGTAAGTTATTCGGACAATGAGCAGTTCTTC. This gives the protein CASSQVSYSDNEQFF.

This rearrangement joins TRBV5-1 to TRBJ2-7; TRBD2 agrees at 13 bases. The CDR3 spans 14 residues. Germline V lookup: CDR1 SGHRS, CDR2 YFSETQ. V lost 4 bases and J lost 6; bases outside the gene matches: 4. The CDR3 bases are TGCGCCAGCAGCGGACTAGCGGGAGTGGGCGAGCAGTACTTC. Protein product: CASSGLAGVGEQYF.

This clone was picked up one time. The rearrangement links TRBV5-5 to TRBJ1-2; D not resolved. Trimming removed 0 bases at V and 2 bases at J, with 11 bases between. Germline CDR1 SGHKS, CDR2 YYEKEE (reference sequence). The CDR3 sequence is 15 residues long. CDR3 nucleotides: TGTGCCAGCAGCTTGGCCGGAAATCGGAACTATGGCTACACCTTC. Amino acid sequence: CASSLAGNRNYGYTF.

A single count supports this clone. V is TRBV5-1 and J is TRBJ1-1; D not certain. The V end lost 4 bases, the J end lost 1 base, and 14 bases lay between the germline ends. The CDR3 spans 15 residues. Germline V lookup: CDR1 SGHRS, CDR2 YFSETQ. DNA for the CDR3: TGCGCCAGCAGCGAAACTACCGCAGCGAACACTGAAGCTTTCTTT. It codes for CASSETTAANTEAFF. The full variable domain, in which reference TRBV5-1 and TRBJ1-1 provide the parts outside the CDR3, is KAGVTQTPRYLIKTRGQQVTLSCSPISGHRSVSWYQQTPGQGLQFLFEYFSETQRNKGNFPGRFSGRQFSNSRSEMNVSTLELGDSALYLCASSETTAANTEAFFGQGTRLTVV.

The V call is TRBV5-6, the J call TRBJ1-4; a possible D gene is TRBD1 (6 bases). The CDR3 runs to 17 residues. Germline V gene lookup returns CDR1 SGHDT and CDR2 YYEEEE. Trimming took off 1 base at V and 2 bases at J, with 15 bases between the two ends. The CDR3 is CASSLTGGPATNEKLFF. Here the CDR3 DNA reads TGTGCCAGCAGCTTGACGGGGGGCCCAGCCACTAATGAAAAACTGTTTTTT.

The rearrangement links TRBV4-2 to TRBJ2-5; TRBD2 matches at 8 bases. The assigned J gene may be wrong: the sequence end matches TRBJ2-7 better. Germline loops: CDR1 LGHNA, CDR2 YNFKEQ. The length of the CDR3 is 16 residues. CDR3 coding DNA: TGTGCCAGCAGCCAAGATGCAGCGGGAGAACCCTACGAGCAGTACTTC. This translates into CASSQDAAGEPYEQYF.

The rearrangement links TRBV28 to TRBJ1-2; 8 nucleotides line up with TRBD1. This CDR3 region has 14 residues. Looked up from germline, CDR1 is MDHEN and CDR2 is SYDVKM. V was clipped by 5 bases and J by 5 bases; unmatched bases: 7. The CDR3 sequence: CASSIDRGGYGYTF. CDR3 in DNA: TGTGCCAGCAGTATTGACAGGGGAGGGTATGGCTACACCTTC.

V is TRBV11-2 and J is TRBJ2-5; TRBD1 aligns across 7 bases. Germline V gene sequence: CDR1 SGHAT, CDR2 FQNNGV. Trimming at V came to 5 bases and at J to 2 bases, leaving 8 bases not matched to a gene. This CDR3 is built from 15 residues. CDR3 region: CASSTWTGHQETQYF. The CDR3 DNA sequence: TGTGCCAGCAGCACCTGGACAGGCCATCAAGAGACCCAGTACTTC. The variable domain in full, completed from reference TRBV11-2 and TRBJ2-5, reads EAGVAQSPRYKIIEKRQSVAFWCNPISGHATLYWYQQILGQGPKLLIQFQNNGVVDDSQLPKDRFSAERLKGVDSTLKIQPAKLEDSAVYLCASSTWTGHQETQYFGPGTRLLVL.

The CDR3 DNA is TGCGCCAGCAGCCCACTAGCGGGGGTAAACGAGCAGTACTTC. This codes for CASSPLAGVNEQYF. The chain has TRBV5-1 and TRBJ2-7, with 11 positions matching TRBD2. The CDR3 totals 14 residues. Germline CDR1 reads SGHRS; CDR2 reads YFSETQ. V dropped 4 bases and J dropped 5; count of bases not matched to a gene: 5.

This chain links TRBV5-1 with TRBJ2-2; D remains unclear. Germline V gene lookup returns CDR1 SGHRS and CDR2 YFSETQ. The CDR3 is made up of 14 amino acids. V lost 0 bases, J lost 5 bases, and 8 bases lay in between. In nucleotides, the CDR3 is TGCGCCAGCAGCTTGGAGGCAGGAACCGGGGAGCTGTTTTTT. Its translation is CASSLEAGTGELFF.